Below are 19 T cell receptor beta chains sequenced from a single sample in a study of T-cell memory formation after mild COVID-19. TCRdb independently ran MiXCR on the 5' RACE reads; one entry per CDR3 protein. The top ten clones hold about 21% of a sample with about 340,000 distinct CDR3 sequences, 20% to 25% of them seen once. Sequenced sample: PBMCs or a T cell subset sorted from them (not recorded which). The receptors originated from a young man who had mild COVID-19 (a few samples of this study predate the infection). Cell type and time point are not known.

V gene TRBV4-1 combines with J gene TRBJ2-7, with 10 bases identical to TRBD1. Germline CDR1 reads MGHRA; CDR2 reads YSYEKL. V trimming: 3 bases; J trimming: 1 base; junction bases outside the gene matches: 6. There are 16 residues in the CDR3. CDR3 in amino acids: CASSQGQGHGSYEQYF. The CDR3, as DNA: TGCGCCAGCAGCCAGGGACAGGGGCACGGGTCCTACGAGCAGTACTTC.

The chain employs TRBV4-3 and TRBJ2-1, with D maybe TRBD2 (6 bases). The V gene lost 4 bases and the J gene lost 2 bases, with 12 bases spanning the gap. The CDR3 runs to 15 residues. CDR1 and CDR2 from the germline V gene are LGHNA and YSLEER. CDR3 amino acids: CASSPGTATYNEQFF. The CDR3 DNA reads TGCGCCAGCAGCCCAGGGACTGCCACCTACAATGAGCAGTTCTTC.

The genes are TRBV2 and TRBJ2-1; 7 positions agree with TRBD1. The germline V gene has CDR1 SNHLY and CDR2 FYNNEI. Trimming at V came to 4 bases and at J to 9 bases, leaving 6 bases not matched to a gene. The CDR3 is made up of 13 amino acids. The CDR3 spells CASSGTGGSEQFF. DNA of the CDR3: TGTGCCAGCAGTGGGACAGGTGGAAGTGAGCAGTTCTTC.

The gene calls are TRBV7-2 and TRBJ1-5; no definite D call. This CDR3 is built from 13 residues. Trimming removed 8 bases from V and 4 bases from J, with 12 bases in between. Germline CDR1 SGHTA, CDR2 FQGNSA. CDR3 DNA: TGTGCCAGCGCGAAGAGGGAGAATCAGCCCCAGCATTTT. It codes for CASAKRENQPQHF.

The chain employs TRBV9 and TRBJ2-1; D is ambiguous. The CDR3 loop spans 14 amino acids. Germline CDR1 SGDLS, CDR2 YYNGEE. Between the trimmed V and J ends, which lost 2 bases and 3 bases, there was a span of 9 bases. The CDR3 protein is CASSVETDYNEQFF. CDR3 in DNA: TGTGCCAGCAGCGTGGAGACGGACTACAATGAGCAGTTCTTC.

There are a few counts of this clonotype. V gene TRBV6-6 combines with J gene TRBJ1-5; D call uncertain. Trimming removed 7 bases at V and 3 bases at J, with 10 bases between. This CDR3 is built from 13 residues. Germline V gene sequence: CDR1 MNHNY, CDR2 SVGAGI (reference sequence). In DNA, the CDR3 is TGTGCCAGCACGCGGGTTTACAATCAGCCCCAGCATTTT. It codes for CASTRVYNQPQHF.

The rearrangement joins TRBV7-8 to TRBJ1-2; D might be TRBD1 (5 bases). CDR3 length: 14 residues. Trimming pared 4 bases from V and 1 base from J, leaving 10 bases between. Germline loops: CDR1 SGHVS, CDR2 FQNEAQ. CDR3 loop: CASSSDSNNYGYTF. The CDR3 nucleotides read TGTGCCAGCAGCTCTGACAGTAATAACTATGGCTACACCTTC. The entire variable domain, with the rest obtained from reference TRBV7-8 and TRBJ1-2, is as follows: GAGVSQSPRYKVAKRGQDVALRCDPISGHVSLFWYQQALGQGPEFLTYFQNEAQLDKSGLPSDRFFAERPEGSVSTLKIQRTQQEDSAVYLCASSSDSNNYGYTFGSGTRLTVV.

This clonotype was recorded a few times. V is TRBV5-1 and J is TRBJ1-6, with 10 bases matching TRBD1. In germline, CDR1 is SGHRS, CDR2 YFSETQ. Losses at the gene ends were 0 bases for V and 9 bases for J; bases not matched to a gene: 3. The CDR3 runs 15 residues. This CDR3 is CASSLGDRGGSPLHF. The DNA for the CDR3 is TGCGCCAGCAGCTTGGGGGACAGGGGAGGTTCACCCCTCCACTTT.

The chain employs TRBV27 and TRBJ1-5, with D unclear. This CDR3 is 14 amino acids long. CDR1 MNHEY and CDR2 SMNVEV come from the germline V gene (reference sequence). Trimming shortened V by 6 bases and J by 1 base, and 10 bases separated the two germline ends. The CDR3 loop reads CASRRAGSNQPQHF. Written as DNA, the CDR3 is TGTGCCAGCAGAAGGGCTGGAAGCAATCAGCCCCAGCATTTT.

This clonotype has just a few counts. The chain joins TRBV6-5 to TRBJ1-3; D ambiguous. CDR3 length: 17 residues. Germline V lookup: CDR1 MNHEY, CDR2 SVGAGI. Trimming took off 0 bases at V and 0 bases at J, with 12 bases between the two ends. The chain's CDR3 is CASSYSSASPSGNTIYF. The CDR3 DNA is TGTGCCAGCAGTTACTCGTCGGCATCTCCCTCTGGAAACACCATATATTTT.

The chain couples TRBV6-2 or TRBV6-3 to TRBJ2-5; D may be TRBD1 (6 bases). Trimming stripped 7 bases from V and 1 base from J, with 10 bases between. Germline V lookup: CDR1 MNHEY, CDR2 SVGEGT. The CDR3 consists of 13 residues. CDR3 DNA sequence: TGTGCCAGCAAAAGGACAGCCCAAGAGACCCAGTACTTC. Encoded protein: CASKRTAQETQYF.

This chain connects TRBV29-1 to TRBJ2-2; no reliable D call. V lost 5 bases and J lost 0, with 7 bases in between. Germline lookup yields CDR1 SQVTM and CDR2 ANQGSEA. This CDR3 contains 13 residues. The CDR3 DNA sequence: TGCAGCGTTTTCGGCACGAACACCGGGGAGCTGTTTTTT. It translates to CSVFGTNTGELFF.

This clonotype was detected only a few times. V gene TRBV7-9 combines with J gene TRBJ1-3; D uncertain. V lost 3 bases, J lost 6 bases, and 6 bases lay in between. Germline V gene lookup returns CDR1 SEHNR and CDR2 FQNEAQ (reference sequence). The CDR3 runs to 12 residues. The CDR3 here is CASSLYLNTIYF. In nucleotides, the CDR3 is TGTGCCAGCAGCTTGTATCTAAACACCATATATTTT.

The rearrangement joins TRBV2 to TRBJ1-5; D is ambiguous. Germline CDR1 reads SNHLY; CDR2 reads FYNNEI. The CDR3 has 12 residues. The V gene lost 6 bases and the J gene lost 7 bases, with 10 bases spanning the gap. CDR3 region: CASRAFTQPQHF. In DNA, the CDR3 is TGTGCCAGCAGAGCTTTCACACAGCCCCAGCATTTT.

This clonotype was found a few times. The gene calls are TRBV5-1 and TRBJ1-5; possibly TRBD1 for D (5 bases). The V gene lost 4 bases and the J gene lost 4 bases, with 9 bases spanning the gap. In germline, CDR1 is SGHRS, CDR2 YFSETQ. The CDR3 runs to 13 residues. CDR3 bases: TGCGCCAGCAGCAGGGACGGGAATCAGCCCCAGCATTTT. It codes for CASSRDGNQPQHF.

In this sample, this clonotype turned up many times. The chain carries TRBV12-3 or TRBV12-4 and TRBJ2-1, with TRBD1 identical over 8 bases. Unmatched junction bases numbered 3, after V lost 6 bases and J lost 2 bases. This CDR3 contains 14 residues. In DNA, the CDR3 is TGTGCCAGCAGCTCGACAGGGGCCTACAATGAGCAGTTCTTC. It is translated as CASSSTGAYNEQFF.

This clonotype was seen repeatedly, ten times or more. The genes are TRBV6-2 or TRBV6-3 and TRBJ2-7; 12 bases are a match to TRBD2. This CDR3 has 19 amino acids. The germline V gene encodes CDR1 MNHEY and CDR2 SVGEGT. After removal of 2 bases from V and 7 bases from J, the junction contained 18 bases not matched to a gene. CDR3 in DNA: TGTGCCAGCAGTTACCAACCTCTAGCGGGGGGGCATCCTTCCGGAGAGCAGTACGTC. Translation: CASSYQPLAGGHPSGEQYV.

This clonotype was detected only a few times. The chain couples TRBV12-3 or TRBV12-4 to TRBJ1-6; D remains unclear. This CDR3 region has 15 residues. V lost 0 bases to trimming and J lost 7 bases, with 10 bases between them. Here the CDR3 DNA reads TGTGCCAGCAGTTTAGCCGGTGGAGGGAATTCACCCCTCCACTTT. Amino acids: CASSLAGGGNSPLHF.

This clonotype showed up just a few times. The chain combines TRBV12-3 or TRBV12-4 with TRBJ2-3; 8 nucleotides line up with TRBD2. V gave up 10 bases and J gave up 0 bases; unmatched junction bases: 12. The CDR3 consists of 16 residues. The CDR3 DNA sequence: TGTGCCACTGGGGATAGCGGGACCACTAGCACAGATACGCAGTATTTT. It encodes CATGDSGTTSTDTQYF.